The T cell receptor (beta chain) described here comes from a study of shared clonotypes between healthy human individuals. V lost 2 bases and J lost 7; bases outside the gene matches: 5. In germline, CDR1 is GTSNPN, CDR2 SVGIG (reference sequence). This CDR3 spans 14 amino acids. A note on this clone: Other DNA variants within this sample encode the same CDR3.

For sorted subsets, approximately 180 ng DNA per replicate equaled 30,000 or so T cell genomes. Generated by immunoSEQ multiplex PCR, the TCRdb table keeps only in-frame clones and is missing some. The repertoire holds roughly 2.2 million clones, over 90% seen once, with 0.35% to 0.45% in the top ten. This rearrangement joins TRBV30 to TRBJ2-1; 10 bases are shared with TRBD2. The sequenced material came from naive CD4+ T cells from PBMCs. Described subset: CD45RA+ positively selected. The TCR comes from a young man in good health. Some clones in this sample may be carry-over from other donors' samples. The DNA of the CDR3 is TGTGCCTGGAGTAGCGGGAGGGCCCCAAATGAGCAGTTCTTC. Translating gives CAWSSGRAPNEQFF. Full variable domain (rest looked up from reference TRBV30 and TRBJ2-1): SQTIHQWPATLVQPVGSPLSLECTVEGTSNPNLYWYRQAAGRGLQLLFYSVGIGQISSEVPQNLSASRPQDRQFILSSKKLLLSDSGFYLCAWSSGRAPNEQFFGPGTRLTVL.